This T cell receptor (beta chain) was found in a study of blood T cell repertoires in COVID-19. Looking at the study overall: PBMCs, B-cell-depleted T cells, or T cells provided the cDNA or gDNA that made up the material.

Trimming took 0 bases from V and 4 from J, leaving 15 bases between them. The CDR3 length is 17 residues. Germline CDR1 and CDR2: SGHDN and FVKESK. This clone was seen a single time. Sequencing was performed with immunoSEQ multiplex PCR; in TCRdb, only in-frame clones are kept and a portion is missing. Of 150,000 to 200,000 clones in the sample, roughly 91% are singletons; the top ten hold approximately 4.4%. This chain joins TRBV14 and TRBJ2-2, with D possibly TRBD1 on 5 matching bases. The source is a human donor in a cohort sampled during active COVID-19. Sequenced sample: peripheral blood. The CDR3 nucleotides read TGTGCCAGCAGCCAAGATCCCCAGGGAAGGTCCACCGGGGAGCTGTTTTTT. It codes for CASSQDPQGRSTGELFF.